These 11 T cell receptor beta chains originate from one sample sequenced in a study of Ad26.COV2.S vaccination and SARS-CoV-2 variants. The method was immunoSEQ multiplex PCR; TCRdb's version includes in-frame clones alone and lacks a portion of them. This sample carries about 350,000 clones, about 92% of them seen once, and the ten largest clones take under 5%. The source material was peripheral blood, sampled after recovery from COVID-19. All receptors come from a human donor who had recovered from COVID-19.

The CDR3, as DNA: TGTGCCAGCAGCCCAGGGGGCGGCACCGGGGAGCTGTTTTTT. It yields the protein CASSPGGGTGELFF. The chain carries TRBV13 and TRBJ2-2; 8 bases match TRBD1. The CDR3 runs 14 residues. Germline values: CDR1 PRHDT, CDR2 FYEKMQ (reference sequence). The ends lost 5 bases at V and 4 bases at J; junction bases unmatched: 3.

The chain joins TRBV19 to TRBJ1-1, with 7 bases fitting TRBD1. Germline assignment: CDR1 LNHDA and CDR2 SQIVND (reference sequence). V lost 9 bases to trimming and J lost 3 bases; unmatched junction nucleotides: 16. The CDR3 totals 16 residues. CDR3 coding DNA: TGTGCCAGCAGGGGGGAGGTTAGAGGCTTGGACACTGAAGCTTTCTTT. It specifies CASRGEVRGLDTEAFF.

The V and J genes are TRBV12-3 or TRBV12-4 and TRBJ2-1; D gene ambiguous. CDR3 length: 13 amino acids. Trimming took 2 bases from V and 3 from J, leaving 5 bases between them. DNA of the CDR3: TGTGCCAGCAGTTTATACGTCTACAATGAGCAGTTCTTC. This encodes CASSLYVYNEQFF.

The V call is TRBV6-6, the J call TRBJ2-7; 7 bases fit TRBD2. Germline V gene sequence: CDR1 MNHNY, CDR2 SVGAGI (reference sequence). The CDR3 runs 15 residues. V was clipped by 6 bases and J by 5 bases; unmatched bases: 13. The chain's CDR3 is CASSPLGGILDEQYF. CDR3 sequence (DNA): TGTGCCAGCAGCCCTTTGGGGGGGATATTAGACGAGCAGTACTTC.

This CDR3 reads CASSSYLGQSYEQYF. DNA for the CDR3: TGTGCCAGCAGCTCGTATTTGGGACAGTCCTACGAGCAGTACTTC. V usage is TRBV7-2 and J usage is TRBJ2-7, with 7 bases fitting TRBD1. V was pared by 4 bases and J by 1 base, with 7 bases of the junction left unmatched. This CDR3 spans 15 amino acids. Germline-derived CDR1 and CDR2 are SGHTA and FQGNSA.

This clone was counted a single time. The chain combines TRBV11-2 with TRBJ1-1; D unclear. Trimming cost V 7 bases and J 0 bases, with 12 bases left between them. The CDR3 is 14 residues long. Germline V CDR1 and CDR2: SGHAT, FQNNGV. The CDR3 region is CASTLLGMNTEAFF. CDR3 bases: TGTGCCAGCACCTTGCTCGGGATGAACACTGAAGCTTTCTTT.

V gene TRBV7-9 combines with J gene TRBJ1-1; D might be TRBD1 (6 bases). CDR1 SEHNR and CDR2 FQNEAQ come from the germline V gene (reference sequence). V lost 7 bases and J 2 bases, leaving 11 bases between the germline ends. This CDR3 comprises 13 residues. The CDR3 region is CASKGGGNTEAFF. CDR3 DNA: TGTGCCAGCAAGGGAGGGGGTAACACTGAAGCTTTCTTT.

The CDR3 sequence: CASTLGTTIADTQYF. CDR3 nucleotides: TGTGCCAGTACCCTAGGAACTACAATCGCAGATACGCAGTATTTT. The rearrangement joins TRBV19 to TRBJ2-3; D is uncertain. Trimming left V 7 bases short and J 4 bases short, with 18 bases between. Germline lookup yields CDR1 LNHDA and CDR2 SQIVND (reference sequence). The CDR3 has 15 amino acids.

J is TRBJ2-7 and V is TRBV11-2; 10 nucleotides align to TRBD2. There are 15 residues in the CDR3. V lost 2 bases to trimming and J lost 4 bases; unmatched junction nucleotides: 5. Germline V gene data show CDR1 as SGHAT and CDR2 as FQNNGV. This CDR3 is CASSLLASGGYEQYF. CDR3 nucleotide sequence: TGTGCCAGCAGCTTATTGGCTAGCGGGGGTTACGAGCAGTACTTC.

The V gene is TRBV2, the J gene TRBJ2-3; D ambiguous. Germline V gene data show CDR1 as SNHLY and CDR2 as FYNNEI. The CDR3 is made up of 12 amino acids. The V end was cut by 5 bases, the J end by 4 bases, with 7 bases between. The CDR3 sequence: CASSTSPDTQYF. The CDR3 DNA sequence: TGTGCCAGCAGTACTTCCCCAGATACGCAGTATTTT.

The chain employs TRBV6-5 and TRBJ2-7; 7 nucleotides match TRBD2. V shed 0 bases and J 6 bases; nucleotides not matched to a gene: 11. This CDR3 is 16 amino acids long. Germline-derived CDR1 and CDR2 are MNHEY and SVGAGI. This CDR3 is CASSYSKVPGGFEQYF. The CDR3 DNA reads as TGTGCCAGCAGTTACTCGAAGGTCCCCGGGGGGTTCGAGCAGTACTTC.